This T cell receptor (beta chain) was observed in a study of cytomegalovirus exposure and HLA in healthy donors. With 60 Vbeta and 13 Jbeta primers, the PCR was carried out. Per the original data handling: The authors later counted roughly 76 million unique TCR beta chains, roughly 10 million of them shared. Only in-frame clones appear in the TCRdb table, and some are missing; sequencing was by immunoSEQ multiplex PCR. The V and J calls and clone size were taken over from that table, and D and trimming were inferred from the DNA. The sample includes around 180,000 clones, roughly 80% of them seen just once. With 2 bases removed from V and 10 bases from J, the gap between germline ends came to 12 bases. CDR1 and CDR2 (germline): SQVTM, ANQGSEA. This CDR3 is built from 11 residues. Findings and limits, study-wide: Within an earlier analysis, most TCR beta V segments proved productive either about 87% or about 30% of the time. In a later analysis, TCR association rates varied by HLA locus: DRB1 most, HLA-C fewest. The CMV antigen specificity of a few CMV-associated chains was confirmed through in vitro analysis.

With regard to this clone: Antigen unknown.

The TCR comes from a male donor in good health and CMV-seronegative. The gene calls are TRBV29-1 and TRBJ2-7; D is possibly TRBD2 (6 bases). Input material: PBMCs. The CDR3, as DNA: TGCAGCGTTGAATGGGGCGGGGACCAGTACTTC. Protein product: CSVEWGGDQYF.